The rows below give T cell receptor beta chains drawn from one sample of a study of T cell responses to AZD1222 COVID-19 vaccine. TCRdb's table, derived via immunoSEQ multiplex PCR, lists solely in-frame clones and lacks some. The repertoire has 180,000 or so clones, approximately 90% of them found once; the top ten carry about 24%. The sequencing used peripheral blood, collected 28 days after the second AZD1222 dose. The receptors were gathered from an adult who received the AZD1222 COVID-19 vaccine. Each CDR3 is given with its conserved first and last residue. The D gene is left open where the match is weak. Size is omitted from some rows. Given values are once, few, many or a class for expanded clones.

V: TRBV7-8
D: TRBD1
J: TRBJ2-4
size: -
CDR3: CASSFSGQGVAKNIQYF
DNA: TGTGCCAGCAGCTTTTCCGGACAGGGTGTAGCCAAAAACATTCAGTACTTC

V: TRBV9
D: TRBD2
J: TRBJ2-1
size: -
CDR3: CASSVRGGRVSNEQFF
DNA: TGTGCCAGCAGCGTTCGCGGCGGGAGGGTTTCCAATGAGCAGTTCTTC

V: TRBV19
D: -
J: TRBJ2-2
size: -
CDR3: CASKTMNTGELFF
DNA: TGTGCCAGTAAAACAATGAACACCGGGGAGCTGTTTTTT

V: TRBV7-9
D: -
J: TRBJ1-1
size: -
CDR3: CASSQGPMGVEAFF
DNA: TGTGCCAGCAGCCAGGGGCCAATGGGGGTTGAAGCTTTCTTT

V: TRBV7-3
D: TRBD1
J: TRBJ1-1
size: -
CDR3: CASSETGTATEAFF
DNA: TGTGCCAGCAGCGAGACTGGGACAGCTACTGAAGCTTTCTTT

V: TRBV5-1
D: TRBD2
J: TRBJ2-7
size: -
CDR3: CASSPGLAGGRTYEQYF
DNA: TGCGCCAGCAGCCCCGGACTAGCGGGAGGTAGGACCTACGAGCAGTACTTC

V: TRBV4-3
D: -
J: TRBJ2-7
size: once
CDR3: CASSPTSGLEQYF
DNA: TGCGCCAGCAGCCCCACCAGTGGTCTGGAGCAGTACTTC

V: TRBV14
D: TRBD1
J: TRBJ2-3
size: -
CDR3: CASSTLFKDRDTDTQYF
DNA: TGTGCCAGCAGCACTCTCTTCAAGGACAGGGACACAGATACGCAGTATTTT

V: TRBV2
D: -
J: TRBJ2-4
size: -
CDR3: CASSLDIIAKNIQYF
DNA: TGTGCCAGCAGTCTAGACATTATAGCCAAAAACATTCAGTACTTC

V: TRBV7-3
D: -
J: TRBJ2-1
size: once
CDR3: CASSPPGNNEQFF
DNA: TGTGCCAGCAGCCCTCCGGGGAACAATGAGCAGTTCTTC

V: TRBV10-3
D: -
J: TRBJ1-2
size: once
CDR3: CAISGPTNYGYTF
DNA: TGTGCCATCAGTGGACCGACGAACTATGGCTACACCTTC

V: TRBV6-4
D: TRBD2
J: TRBJ2-3
size: -
CDR3: CASSEKLLAGGPHTQYF
DNA: TGTGCCAGCAGTGAGAAACTGCTAGCGGGAGGGCCCCATACGCAGTATTTT

V: TRBV28
D: -
J: TRBJ1-1
size: -
CDR3: CASSLPGTEAFF
DNA: TGTGCCAGCAGTTTACCAGGAACTGAAGCTTTCTTT

V: TRBV6-5
D: TRBD1
J: TRBJ1-2
size: -
CDR3: CASSYEGGGYGYTF
DNA: TGTGCCAGCAGTTACGAAGGGGGCGGGTATGGCTACACCTTC

V: TRBV12-5
D: -
J: TRBJ2-7
size: -
CDR3: CASGLAPTPRRDEQYF
DNA: TGTGCTAGTGGTTTGGCCCCCACCCCGAGAAGGGACGAGCAGTACTTC

V: TRBV4-3
D: -
J: TRBJ1-2
size: -
CDR3: CASSPTAAGPLRSYTF
DNA: TGCGCCAGCAGCCCGACTGCCGCCGGGCCCTTAAGGAGCTACACCTTC

V: TRBV14
D: TRBD1
J: TRBJ1-2
size: -
CDR3: CASSPGQRYGYTF
DNA: TGTGCCAGCAGCCCGGGACAGCGTTATGGCTACACCTTC

V: TRBV2
D: TRBD2
J: TRBJ2-7
size: -
CDR3: CASRLAGGPHEQYF
DNA: TGTGCCAGCAGACTAGCGGGAGGGCCCCACGAGCAGTACTTC

V: TRBV11-2
D: -
J: TRBJ1-3
size: -
CDR3: CASHKGGNTIYF
DNA: TGTGCCAGCCACAAGGGAGGAAACACCATATATTTT

V: TRBV28
D: -
J: TRBJ1-1
size: -
CDR3: CASIRRDGEAFF
DNA: TGTGCCAGCATCCGCCGGGACGGTGAAGCTTTCTTT

V: TRBV10-3
D: TRBD1
J: TRBJ1-1
size: -
CDR3: CAISESGTGGQAFF
DNA: TGTGCCATCAGTGAGTCCGGGACAGGGGGCCAAGCTTTCTTT

V: TRBV18
D: -
J: TRBJ1-1
size: -
CDR3: CASSTPRGELNTEAFF
DNA: TGTGCCAGCTCAACACCCCGGGGGGAGCTGAACACTGAAGCTTTCTTT

V: TRBV5-1
D: -
J: TRBJ2-2
size: -
CDR3: CASSLMGELFF
DNA: TGCGCCAGCAGCTTGATGGGGGAGCTGTTTTTT

V: TRBV15
D: TRBD1
J: TRBJ2-7
size: -
CDR3: CATSRSYRDRRFYEQYF
DNA: TGTGCCACCAGCAGATCGTACCGGGACAGGAGGTTCTACGAGCAGTACTTC

V: TRBV30
D: TRBD2
J: TRBJ2-7
size: few
CDR3: CAWSTGLRSSEYF
DNA: TGTGCCTGGAGTACGGGACTAAGGTCTTCGGAGTACTTC

V: TRBV9
D: TRBD1
J: TRBJ1-4
size: -
CDR3: CASSAGQGGMSRANEKLFF
DNA: TGTGCCAGCAGCGCAGGACAGGGAGGAATGAGCAGAGCTAATGAAAAACTGTTTTTT

V: TRBV7-6
D: TRBD2
J: TRBJ2-7
size: -
CDR3: CASSHLAGGQPSYEQYF
DNA: TGTGCCAGCAGTCATCTAGCGGGAGGTCAACCCTCCTACGAGCAGTACTTC

V: TRBV6-6
D: TRBD1
J: TRBJ2-7
size: -
CDR3: CASSYPTKGTGEQYF
DNA: TGTGCCAGCAGTTACCCAACGAAGGGGACAGGTGAGCAGTACTTC

V: TRBV28
D: -
J: TRBJ1-1
size: -
CDR3: CASSPPIGGLPEAFF
DNA: TGTGCCAGCAGTCCACCCATCGGGGGGCTCCCTGAAGCTTTCTTT

V: TRBV4-3
D: -
J: TRBJ1-4
size: -
CDR3: CASSQGPTGRTNEKLFF
DNA: TGCGCCAGCAGCCAAGGACCAACAGGGCGGACTAATGAAAAACTGTTTTTT

V: TRBV3-1/TRBV3-2
D: -
J: TRBJ2-3
size: -
CDR3: CASSLLWGDTQYF
DNA: TGTGCCAGCAGCCTACTATGGGGGGATACGCAGTATTTT

V: TRBV11-3
D: TRBD2
J: TRBJ2-7
size: -
CDR3: CASSLDHLAGVGGEQYF
DNA: TGTGCCAGCAGCTTAGATCACCTAGCGGGAGTTGGGGGGGAGCAGTACTTC

V: TRBV19
D: TRBD2
J: TRBJ2-2
size: -
CDR3: CARYRTSGNTGELFF
DNA: TGTGCCAGATACCGGACTAGCGGAAACACCGGGGAGCTGTTTTTT

V: TRBV24-1
D: -
J: TRBJ1-4
size: few
CDR3: CATSAPRAVAWGLFF
DNA: TGTGCCACCAGTGCCCCCCGGGCAGTGGCATGGGGACTGTTTTTT

V: TRBV29-1
D: TRBD2
J: TRBJ2-1
size: -
CDR3: CSGSGGVYNEQFF
DNA: TGCAGCGGCTCGGGGGGGGTTTACAATGAGCAGTTCTTC

V: TRBV10-3
D: -
J: TRBJ2-7
size: -
CDR3: CAISDLAGAREQYF
DNA: TGTGCCATCAGTGATTTGGCAGGGGCTCGAGAGCAGTACTTC

V: TRBV9
D: TRBD1
J: TRBJ2-3
size: -
CDR3: CASSVGQGVPGGGYLGQYF
DNA: TGTGCCAGCAGCGTGGGACAGGGGGTCCCTGGCGGTGGATACCTGGGGCAGTATTTT

V: TRBV6-2/TRBV6-3
D: -
J: TRBJ2-3
size: -
CDR3: CASSRPGDTQYF
DNA: TGTGCCAGCAGTCGACCGGGCGATACGCAGTATTTT

V: TRBV15
D: -
J: TRBJ2-3
size: once
CDR3: CATSVGQGDTDTQYF
DNA: TGTGCCACCAGCGTCGGGCAGGGAGACACAGATACGCAGTATTTT

V: TRBV19
D: TRBD2
J: TRBJ2-2
size: -
CDR3: CASSSFSGRAGELFF
DNA: TGTGCCAGTAGTTCCTTCAGCGGGAGGGCCGGGGAGCTGTTTTTT

V: TRBV4-2
D: TRBD2
J: TRBJ2-7
size: -
CDR3: CASSQDSRLGGSSYEQYF
DNA: TGTGCCAGCAGCCAAGATTCAAGACTGGGGGGGAGCTCCTACGAGCAGTACTTC

V: TRBV4-3
D: -
J: TRBJ1-3
size: few
CDR3: CASSQDHEGFSGNTIYF
DNA: TGCGCCAGCAGCCAAGATCATGAGGGCTTCTCTGGAAACACCATATATTTT

V: TRBV6-5
D: TRBD1
J: TRBJ1-5
size: -
CDR3: CASSFTGDSNQPQHF
DNA: TGTGCCAGCAGTTTCACAGGGGATAGCAATCAGCCCCAGCATTTT

V: TRBV4-3
D: TRBD1
J: TRBJ1-2
size: -
CDR3: CASSQDLGTGGYDYGYTF
DNA: TGCGCCAGCAGCCAAGATCTAGGGACAGGGGGATATGACTATGGCTACACCTTC

V: TRBV29-1
D: TRBD2
J: TRBJ2-3
size: -
CDR3: CSVASGSSTDTQYF
DNA: TGCAGCGTTGCTAGCGGGAGTAGCACAGATACGCAGTATTTT

V: TRBV27
D: -
J: TRBJ1-4
size: -
CDR3: CASRTTGRPHNEKLFF
DNA: TGTGCCAGCAGGACTACAGGGAGGCCTCATAATGAAAAACTGTTTTTT

V: TRBV25-1
D: -
J: TRBJ1-1
size: -
CDR3: CASSVMGHEAFF
DNA: TGTGCCAGCAGTGTAATGGGTCACGAAGCTTTCTTT

V: TRBV5-1
D: -
J: TRBJ1-1
size: -
CDR3: CASSLVLNTEAFF
DNA: TGCGCCAGCAGCTTGGTCTTGAACACTGAAGCTTTCTTT

V: TRBV2
D: -
J: TRBJ2-7
size: once
CDR3: CASSAPPHLSYEQYF
DNA: TGTGCCAGCAGTGCCCCCCCGCACCTCTCCTACGAGCAGTACTTC

V: TRBV7-9
D: -
J: TRBJ1-1
size: -
CDR3: CASIEPGPGTTFF
DNA: TGTGCCAGCATCGAACCGGGCCCCGGAACAACTTTCTTT

V: TRBV7-9
D: -
J: TRBJ2-1
size: few
CDR3: CAIPSGSSSYNEQFF
DNA: TGTGCCATACCATCAGGGTCGAGCTCCTACAATGAGCAGTTCTTC

V: TRBV19
D: -
J: TRBJ2-1
size: -
CDR3: CASRTGSLSYNEQFF
DNA: TGTGCCAGTAGAACCGGGAGCCTCTCCTACAATGAGCAGTTCTTC

V: TRBV28
D: TRBD1
J: TRBJ2-7
size: -
CDR3: CASRTDRGPPYEQYF
DNA: TGTGCCAGCAGAACGGACAGGGGGCCTCCCTACGAGCAGTACTTC

V: TRBV18
D: -
J: TRBJ2-7
size: -
CDR3: CASSPPGRGHEQYF
DNA: TGTGCCAGCTCACCACCGGGTCGGGGCCACGAGCAGTACTTC

V: TRBV28
D: -
J: TRBJ1-6
size: -
CDR3: CASSLSSPLHF
DNA: TGTGCCAGCAGCCTTTCTTCACCCCTCCACTTT

V: TRBV5-3
D: TRBD2
J: TRBJ2-7
size: -
CDR3: CARSLMLAGKDEQYF
DNA: TGTGCCAGAAGCTTGATGCTAGCGGGAAAGGACGAGCAGTACTTC

V: TRBV7-2
D: -
J: TRBJ2-3
size: -
CDR3: CASSLDLFPPQYF
DNA: TGTGCCAGCAGCTTAGATCTGTTCCCCCCGCAGTATTTT

V: TRBV2
D: -
J: TRBJ2-3
size: -
CDR3: CASSARTDTQYF
DNA: TGTGCCAGCAGTGCTCGGACAGATACGCAGTATTTT

V: TRBV4-2
D: -
J: TRBJ2-6
size: -
CDR3: CASSQDLTVGRSGANVLTF
DNA: TGTGCCAGCAGCCAAGATCTAACAGTCGGTCGCTCTGGGGCCAACGTCCTGACTTTC